Below are 22 T cell receptor beta chains sequenced from a single sample in a study of blood T cell repertoires in COVID-19 (dated by TCRdb to about 2020). The library was made by the immunoSEQ multiplex PCR assay. TCRdb provides this immuneACCESS table in a form limited to in-frame rearrangements. Some clones are lacking; in checked studies, under half of them reflect an unresolved V gene, and why the rest are absent is not known. The sample table holds more than 95,000 clones, of which around 76% were seen once. The top ten clones comprise about 17% of the sample. The sequenced material came from peripheral blood. These receptors originate from a man of 80 years or more with acute or convalescent COVID-19.

The DNA for the CDR3 is TGTGCCTGGCGGGAAGAATCCGTGTCATACGAGCAGTACTTC. Residues: CAWREESVSYEQYF. The V gene is TRBV30, the J gene TRBJ2-7, with D perhaps TRBD2 (5 bases). CDR1 and CDR2 (germline): GTSNPN, SVGIG (reference sequence). V lost 5 bases and J 4 bases, leaving 18 bases between the germline ends. This CDR3 is 14 amino acids long.

The chain has TRBV5-1 and TRBJ1-2; perhaps TRBD1 as D (5 bases). Germline V gives CDR1 SGHRS, CDR2 YFSETQ. Trimming took 0 bases from V and 5 from J, leaving 11 bases between them. The CDR3 is 14 amino acids. The CDR3 sequence: CASSLGQIYYGYTF. CDR3 coding DNA: TGCGCCAGCAGCTTGGGACAGATATATTATGGCTACACCTTC. Complete variable domain (other parts from reference TRBV5-1 and TRBJ1-2): KAGVTQTPRYLIKTRGQQVTLSCSPISGHRSVSWYQQTPGQGLQFLFEYFSETQRNKGNFPGRFSGRQFSNSRSEMNVSTLELGDSALYLCASSLGQIYYGYTFGSGTRLTVV.

This clone was found once. This chain uses TRBV7-6 with TRBJ2-2, with 8 bases identical to TRBD2. CDR3 length: 15 residues. Germline values: CDR1 SGHVS, CDR2 FNYEAQ. The ends lost 3 bases at V and 1 base at J; junction bases unmatched: 1. The CDR3 is CASSLGLGNTGELFF. In DNA form, the CDR3 reads TGTGCCAGCAGCTTGGGACTAGGGAACACCGGGGAGCTGTTTTTT.

This chain joins TRBV10-1 and TRBJ2-5; TRBD2 matches at 10 bases. This CDR3 has 15 residues. Germline V gives CDR1 WNHNN, CDR2 SYGVQD (reference sequence). V shed 4 bases and J 5 bases; nucleotides not matched to a gene: 7. The CDR3 bases are TGCGCCAGCAGTGGAGGACCAGCGGGGGGGGAGACCCAGTACTTC. Protein: CASSGGPAGGETQYF.

The J gene is TRBJ2-1, the V gene TRBV5-1, with TRBD2 identical over 10 bases. The trim removed 9 bases at V and 7 bases at J, leaving 13 bases unmatched. CDR3 size: 15 residues. The germline CDR1 and CDR2 sequences are SGHRS and YFSETQ. The CDR3 nucleotides read TGCGCCACCTCGCTCTGGGTAGCGGGAGGAAATGAGCAGTTCTTC. Translation: CATSLWVAGGNEQFF.

This rearrangement joins TRBV7-6 to TRBJ2-1; D not resolved. CDR3 size: 14 residues. The V gene's germline CDR1 is SGHVS and CDR2 FNYEAQ. V was shortened by 1 base and J by 5 bases, with 9 bases between the two germline ends. CDR3 loop: CASSLGFQDNEQFF. The CDR3 nucleotides read TGTGCCAGCAGCTTAGGATTCCAGGACAATGAGCAGTTCTTC.

The chain is built from TRBV19 and TRBJ2-3; the D gene is possibly TRBD2 (6 bases). The V and J ends lost 9 bases and 0 bases respectively, with 16 bases between them. CDR1 and CDR2 from the germline V gene are LNHDA and SQIVND (reference sequence). The CDR3 runs 15 residues. CDR3: CASLREVASTDTQYF. In DNA form, the CDR3 reads TGTGCCAGCTTAAGGGAGGTAGCTAGCACAGATACGCAGTATTTT.

This clone was picked up a small number of times. The chain joins TRBV9 to TRBJ2-1, with 15 bases that match TRBD2. Looked up from germline, CDR1 is SGDLS and CDR2 is YYNGEE. V dropped 1 base and J dropped 9; count of bases not matched to a gene: 5. The CDR3 runs to 16 residues. In nucleotides, the CDR3 is TGTGCCAGCAGCGTATCCGGGACTAGCGGGAGGATTGAGCAGTTCTTC. Protein: CASSVSGTSGRIEQFF.

The chain uses TRBV6-5 and TRBJ1-5, with D maybe TRBD1 (5 bases). The germline V and J ends were trimmed by 2 bases and 5 bases, with 13 bases remaining between them. The CDR3 is 15 residues long. The germline gives CDR1 MNHEY, CDR2 SVGAGI. The CDR3 loop is CASSYGGGGDQPQHF. The CDR3 DNA reads TGTGCCAGCAGTTACGGCGGGGGAGGAGATCAGCCCCAGCATTTT.

The chain's CDR3 is CASSLGGVIEKLFF. The CDR3 region has the DNA TGTGCCAGCAGCTTGGGCGGGGTGATTGAAAAACTGTTTTTT. The J gene is TRBJ1-4, the V gene TRBV5-5; D gene uncertain. Trimming removed 0 bases from V and 7 bases from J, with 10 bases in between. The V gene's germline CDR1 is SGHKS and CDR2 YYEKEE (reference sequence). This CDR3 is built from 14 residues.

In its sample, this clone was seen once. This rearrangement joins TRBV24-1 to TRBJ1-5; D remains ambiguous. This CDR3 spans 15 amino acids. Looked up from germline, CDR1 is KGHDR and CDR2 is SFDVKD. The V gene lost 3 bases and the J gene lost 2 bases, with 10 bases spanning the gap. For the CDR3, the DNA is TGTGCCACCAGTGATCACCGACGGGGCAATCAGCCCCAGCATTTT. The encoded protein is CATSDHRRGNQPQHF.

The V gene is TRBV9, the J gene TRBJ2-1, with D possibly TRBD2 on 5 matching bases. This CDR3 spans 13 amino acids. Germline assignment: CDR1 SGDLS and CDR2 YYNGEE. V dropped 4 bases and J dropped 6 bases, with 11 bases sitting between them. Written as DNA, the CDR3 is TGTGCCAGCAGCTCCCAGAGGGTCAATGAGCAGTTCTTC. Translation: CASSSQRVNEQFF.

The chain couples TRBV6-5 to TRBJ1-4; D remains ambiguous. The germline gives CDR1 MNHEY, CDR2 SVGAGI. CDR3 size: 15 residues. The ends were cut back, 2 bases at V and 8 bases at J, with 15 bases in the middle. CDR3 coding DNA: TGTGCCAGCAGTTACGGCCAAGGAGGTCTCGAAAAACTGTTTTTT. Its translation is CASSYGQGGLEKLFF.

This sequence joins TRBV6-5 and TRBJ2-5; 13 bases line up with TRBD2. V trimming: 6 bases; J trimming: 3 bases; junction bases outside the gene matches: 4. This CDR3 is built from 15 residues. From germline, CDR1 is MNHEY and CDR2 SVGAGI. This CDR3 is CASRGTSGGEETQYF. The CDR3 DNA is TGTGCCAGCAGAGGAACTAGCGGGGGGGAAGAGACCCAGTACTTC.

The gene calls are TRBV19 and TRBJ1-2; the D gene is possibly TRBD1 (6 bases). Germline-derived CDR1 and CDR2 are LNHDA and SQIVND (reference sequence). The CDR3 extends over 16 amino acids. V was trimmed by 5 bases and J by 0 bases, leaving 16 bases between them. This CDR3 reads CASSVQGIPANYGYTF. The CDR3 region has the DNA TGTGCCAGTAGTGTCCAGGGGATCCCTGCTAACTATGGCTACACCTTC.

The sample holds one count of this clone. This sequence joins TRBV4-3 and TRBJ1-1; D may be TRBD1 (5 bases). Trimming removed 4 bases from V and 3 bases from J, with 15 bases in between. CDR1 is LGHNA, CDR2 YSLEER, per germline. The CDR3 is made up of 15 amino acids. The CDR3 spells CASSRGGQLDTEAFF. The CDR3 coding sequence is TGCGCCAGCAGCCGGGGTGGACAATTAGACACTGAAGCTTTCTTT.

This clone was seen a single time. V usage is TRBV6-2 or TRBV6-3 and J usage is TRBJ2-3, with D unresolved. CDR1 and CDR2 (germline): MNHEY, SVGEGT. This CDR3 is 12 amino acids long. With 6 bases removed from V and 4 bases from J, the gap between germline ends came to 8 bases. CDR3 sequence: CASSTTSDTQYF. DNA of the CDR3: TGTGCCAGCAGCACTACTTCAGATACGCAGTATTTT.

This chain connects TRBV30 to TRBJ2-5; tentatively, D is TRBD2 (6 bases). Per the germline V gene, CDR1 is GTSNPN and CDR2 is SVGIG (reference sequence). The CDR3 sequence is 13 residues long. V gave up 3 bases and J gave up 5 bases, with 13 bases separating them. CDR3 sequence reads: CAWRGLFRETQYF. As DNA, the CDR3 is TGTGCCTGGAGGGGACTCTTCAGGGAGACCCAGTACTTC.

The chain uses TRBV7-9 and TRBJ1-6; TRBD1 might be the D (6 bases). The CDR3 extends over 12 amino acids. Germline CDR1 SEHNR, CDR2 FQNEAQ (reference sequence). The CDR3 region is CGSRQANSPLHF. The CDR3 DNA reads as TGTGGGTCCAGACAGGCTAATTCACCCCTCCACTTT.

The chain joins TRBV24-1 to TRBJ2-1, with D possibly being TRBD2 (5 bases). There are 16 residues in the CDR3. Trimming stripped 4 bases from V and 0 bases from J, with 12 bases between. Per the germline V gene, CDR1 is KGHDR and CDR2 is SFDVKD. In DNA, the CDR3 is TGTGCCACCAGTGACCGGAGCGGAAACTCCTACAATGAGCAGTTCTTC. This translates into CATSDRSGNSYNEQFF.

CDR3 region: CASSSLLGGQSGEKLFF. The CDR3 bases are TGTGCCAGCAGTTCCCTCCTTGGGGGACAGTCTGGAGAAAAACTGTTTTTT. The chain employs TRBV28 and TRBJ1-4; 7 nucleotides agree with TRBD1. CDR3 length equals 17 residues. The V segment lost 4 bases and the J segment 8 bases; nucleotides outside the gene matches: 16. CDR1 MDHEN and CDR2 SYDVKM come from the germline V gene.

The genes are TRBV27 and TRBJ1-1; maybe TRBD1 (6 bases). The CDR3 extends over 13 amino acids. Germline assignment: CDR1 MNHEY and CDR2 SMNVEV (reference sequence). Between the trimmed V and J ends, which lost 5 bases and 6 bases, there was a span of 13 bases. The CDR3 DNA reads as TGTGCCAGCAGTCCCCGGGCAGGGGCTGAAGCTTTCTTT. The encoded protein is CASSPRAGAEAFF.